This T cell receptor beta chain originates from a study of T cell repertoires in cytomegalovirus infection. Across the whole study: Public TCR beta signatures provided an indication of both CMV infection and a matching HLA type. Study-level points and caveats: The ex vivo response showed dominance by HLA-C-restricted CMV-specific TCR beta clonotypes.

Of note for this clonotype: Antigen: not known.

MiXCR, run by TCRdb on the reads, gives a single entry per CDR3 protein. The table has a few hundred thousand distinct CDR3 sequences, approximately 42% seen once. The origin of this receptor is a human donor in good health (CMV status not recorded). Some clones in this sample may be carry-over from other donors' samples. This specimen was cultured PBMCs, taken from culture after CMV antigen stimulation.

The CDR3 reads CASSQGTSGSPDTQYF. The CDR3 DNA is TGCGCCAGCAGCCAAGGCACTAGCGGGAGCCCAGATACGCAGTATTTT. V and J are TRBV4-1 and TRBJ2-3; 11 bases fit TRBD2. Germline-derived CDR1 and CDR2 are MGHRA and YSYEKL. The CDR3 contains 16 residues. Trimming removed 1 base from V and 4 bases from J; junction bases left unmatched: 4.